Listed below are T cell receptor beta chains from one sample, sequenced in a study of cytomegalovirus exposure and HLA in healthy donors. TCRdb's copy holds only in-frame clones and misses some; the assay was immunoSEQ multiplex PCR. This specimen shows 70,000 to 75,000 clones; the ten leading clones hold approximately 3.6%. The sequencing sample was made of PBMCs. All receptors come from a female donor in good health and CMV-seropositive. Both conserved end residues are part of each CDR3. The D gene is left open where the match is weak.

V	D	J	CDR3	DNA
TRBV11-2	TRBD1	TRBJ2-7	CASSAGTGAGEQYF	TGTGCCAGCAGCGCCGGGACAGGGGCGGGGGAGCAGTACTTC
TRBV6-1	TRBD1	TRBJ1-2	CASSENRGSGGYTF	TGTGCCAGCAGTGAAAACAGGGGTTCAGGAGGCTACACCTTC
TRBV11-2	TRBD1	TRBJ1-2	CASSPRVGQGGRGYTF	TGTGCCAGCAGCCCTAGGGTGGGACAGGGCGGTCGTGGCTACACCTTC
TRBV4-3	TRBD2	TRBJ2-1	CASSQDWIASGGAYNEQFF	TGCGCCAGCAGCCAAGATTGGATTGCTAGCGGGGGGGCCTACAATGAGCAGTTCTTC
TRBV11-3	NA	TRBJ1-1	CASSLGKRSRGNTEAFF	TGTGCCAGCAGCTTAGGTAAGCGGTCCAGGGGGAACACTGAAGCTTTCTTT
TRBV6-1	TRBD2	TRBJ2-7	CASSEFGLAGRYEQYF	TGTGCCAGCAGCGAATTCGGACTAGCGGGCCGCTACGAGCAGTACTTC
TRBV7-9	TRBD2	TRBJ2-7	CASSSGTSGLPYEQYF	TGTGCCAGCAGTTCCGGGACTAGCGGGCTCCCCTACGAGCAGTACTTC
TRBV28	NA	TRBJ1-1	CASSSGHPNTEAFF	TGTGCCAGCAGTTCTGGCCACCCTAACACTGAAGCTTTCTTT
TRBV2	TRBD2	TRBJ2-5	CASSFSGGQETQYF	TGTGCCAGCAGTTTTAGCGGGGGACAAGAGACCCAGTACTTC
TRBV28	NA	TRBJ1-1	CACVASTANTEAFF	TGTGCCTGCGTAGCCTCGACAGCGAACACTGAAGCTTTCTTT
TRBV6-5	TRBD1	TRBJ2-7	CASSTGTGQGEQYF	TGTGCCAGCAGTACTGGGACAGGGCAGGGAGAGCAGTACTTC
TRBV6-5	NA	TRBJ2-7	CASSSRAGDEQYF	TGTGCCAGCAGTTCCAGGGCAGGCGACGAGCAGTACTTC
TRBV9	TRBD2	TRBJ2-5	CASSVGASGGETQYF	TGTGCCAGCAGCGTAGGAGCTAGCGGGGGGGAGACCCAGTACTTC
TRBV4-1	TRBD2	TRBJ2-7	CASSQRSGRAYEQYF	TGCGCCAGCAGCCAGCGTAGCGGGAGGGCCTACGAGCAGTACTTC
TRBV6-5	NA	TRBJ2-1	CASSYRQSSYNEQFF	TGTGCCAGCAGTTATCGACAGAGCTCCTACAATGAGCAGTTCTTC
TRBV15	TRBD1	TRBJ1-4	CATSGVGTGNEKLFF	TGTGCCACCAGCGGGGTTGGGACAGGGAATGAAAAACTGTTTTTT
TRBV11-2	NA	TRBJ1-4	CASSTTYRVANEKLFF	TGTGCCAGCAGCACCACCTACAGGGTTGCTAATGAAAAACTGTTTTTT